This record concerns one T cell receptor (beta chain) sequence. Antigen: not known. V gave up 0 bases and J gave up 0 bases, with 16 bases separating them. The CDR3 is made up of 18 amino acids. Germline V lookup: CDR1 LGHNT, CDR2 FRNRAP. One entry per CDR3 protein results from TCRdb running MiXCR on the reads. The sample has approximately 730,000 distinct CDR3 sequences; about 33% are singletons. This entry comes from a study of T cell repertoires in cytomegalovirus infection. Study details: TCR beta signatures that were public indicated CMV infection and matching HLA type.

Sample: cultured PBMCs, taken from culture after CMV antigen stimulation. The clonotype was recovered from a human donor in good health (CMV status not recorded). Some clones in this sample may be carry-over from other donors' samples. The V gene is TRBV12-5, the J gene TRBJ2-3, with no clear D. CDR3 sequence (DNA): TGTGCTAGTGGTTTGGTACGCGACGGAAACCCTAGCACAGATACGCAGTATTTT. It is translated as CASGLVRDGNPSTDTQYF.